This TCR beta chain was captured in a study of T cell clonotyping in hematopoietic cell transplantation (dated by TCRdb to the early 2020s). Regarding the complete study: Recipient samples taken before transplant were collected after cytoreduction. A total of 150 or so blood samples were gathered in the study from a few dozen consecutive transplant recipients along with their related donors. Recruitment of patients ran from late 2015 to early 2017, and follow-up continued until late 2020 or until death.

From the germline V gene, CDR1 is LGHNA and CDR2 is YNFKEQ. The junction shows trimming of 5 bases on V and 4 bases on J, and the gene matches do not reach 8 bases of it. From the cysteine through the phenylalanine, the CDR3 covers 15 amino acids. This entry keeps only the CDR3 DNA: 45 bases, framed from base 1. In its sample, this clone was seen a few times. No antigen is known for it. The record has no base qualities; no much larger clone is one base away. With the immunoSEQ assay, which is a bias-controlled multiplex PCR relying on V- and J-specific primers, TCR beta CDR3 regions were amplified from genomic DNA. In a second PCR step, the CDR3 amplicons were tagged with a proprietary barcode plus Illumina adapter sequences. An Illumina MiSeq instrument was used to sequence the CDR3 libraries. The study's own analysis went as follows. Export and quality control were handled in immunoSEQ Analyzer 3.0, while downstream analyses relied on R Bioconductor and Immunarch. Only productive rearrangements in the normalized downsampled data set went into calculating the repertoire metrics. In the normalized cohort, a clonotype counted as pathologically expanded if the clonotype was larger than 5 templates. The Inverse Simpson Index was used to measure repertoire diversity. CMV-specificity analyses were carried out on the non-normalized data set to capture all clonotypes. Drawn from immuneACCESS, this table holds only the in-frame rearrangements with V and J called that TCRdb kept. Clones are partly lost; checked studies trace under half to an unresolved V gene and leave the rest unexplained. V and J calls and clone size follow that table, whereas D and trimming were derived from the DNA. This sample has 15,000 to 20,000 clones in its table, and approximately 75% of those were observed once. Around a sixth of the sample lies in the top ten.

The time point label of this sample denotes: recipient sample about 28 days before transplant, after cytoreduction. Recipient blood was collected about 28 days before transplant and at days 30, 100 and 180 after transplant. Using Nuclei Lysis Solution, genomic DNA was extracted from unfractionated peripheral blood mononuclear cells that were either fresh or cryopreserved. Study-wide findings and limitations: Sample size was limited, and cells were not sorted, so CD4 and CD8 repertoire contributions could not be separated. Recipient TCR diversity fell after transplant, with pathologically expanded clonotypes rising progressively from day 30 to day 180. Broader posttransplant TCR repertoire diversity was predicted by donor and pretransplant recipient Inverse Simpson Index values. Recipient repertoires showed only a small fraction of overlap with donor repertoires, and over 97% appeared de novo at the given depth.

This specimen was peripheral blood mononuclear cells, taken before stem cell transplant. This chain is built from TRBV4-2 and TRBJ1-2; 9 bases in between match TRBD1. This clonotype originated in a man in his fifties or sixties with acute myeloid leukemia. Some clones in this sample may be carry-over from other donors' samples. The CDR3 protein sequence reads: CASSWDRELGYGYTF. The bases are TGTGCCAGCAGCTGGGACAGGGAGTTGGGCTATGGCTACACCTTC.